Following are 10 T cell receptor beta chains from one sample sequenced in a study of sequential checkpoint blockade in melanoma. The sample's treatment: randomized to nivolumab then ipilimumab (arm A) or the reverse (arm B). The table came from immunoSEQ multiplex PCR; TCRdb's copy has only in-frame clones and leaves some out. The sample shows 15,000 to 20,000 clones, just over 70% of them seen only once. The specimen was CD8+ T cells sorted from blood (inferred from file names), collected from a patient given nivolumab and ipilimumab in sequence. These receptors were obtained from a human donor with melanoma.

By sample share, this clone is medium-sized. This chain connects TRBV4-3 to TRBJ1-2; weak D call: TRBD1 (6 bases). Germline V gene data show CDR1 as LGHNA and CDR2 as YSLEER. This CDR3 has 15 residues. The V end lost 0 bases, the J end lost 4 bases, and 12 bases lay between the germline ends. The CDR3, as DNA: TGCGCCAGCAGCCAAGAGGCAGGGGTCACCTATGGCTACACCTTC. This encodes CASSQEAGVTYGYTF.

V is TRBV6-5 and J is TRBJ1-4; D unresolved. V gave up 0 bases and J gave up 7 bases, with 12 bases separating them. There are 15 residues in the CDR3. From germline, CDR1 is MNHEY and CDR2 SVGAGI. CDR3 sequence reads: CASSYSPRTGEKLFF. The CDR3 DNA reads as TGTGCCAGCAGTTACTCGCCCCGAACGGGTGAAAAACTGTTTTTT.

The chain links TRBV19 to TRBJ1-2; D unresolved. The CDR3 has 11 amino acids. Germline CDR1 reads LNHDA; CDR2 reads SQIVND (reference sequence). Trimming removed 10 bases from V and 0 bases from J, with 6 bases in between. The CDR3 DNA reads as TGTGCCATTACAACTAACTATGGCTACACCTTC. Its protein product is CAITTNYGYTF.

This clone qualifies as medium-sized (0.01 to 0.1%). This rearrangement joins TRBV7-3 to TRBJ2-7; tentatively, D is TRBD2 (7 bases). Trimming shortened V by 0 bases and J by 5 bases, and 14 bases separated the two germline ends. The CDR3 has 15 amino acids. CDR1 is SGHTA, CDR2 FQGTGA, per germline. The CDR3 protein is CASSLTGGRIDEQYF. The CDR3 DNA is TGTGCCAGCAGCTTAACGGGGGGGCGCATCGACGAGCAGTACTTC.

In this sample, this clone turned up a few times. The chain carries TRBV25-1 and TRBJ1-5; 12 bases align to TRBD1. CDR1 is MGHDK, CDR2 SYGVNS, per germline. CDR3 length: 16 residues. Trimming at V came to 4 bases and at J to 7 bases, leaving 8 bases not matched to a gene. CDR3 protein: CASSGPGQGAEQPQHF. The CDR3 region has the DNA TGTGCCAGCAGTGGACCGGGACAGGGGGCTGAACAGCCCCAGCATTTT.

The chain uses TRBV29-1 and TRBJ1-1; the D gene is possibly TRBD1 (5 bases). The V and J ends lost 4 bases and 1 base respectively, with 10 bases between them. CDR1 SQVTM and CDR2 ANQGSEA come from the germline V gene. The CDR3 runs 13 residues. CDR3 DNA sequence: TGCAGCGTTGGGGGGGGTGCGAACACTGAAGCTTTCTTT. Amino acids: CSVGGGANTEAFF.

The J gene is TRBJ2-7, the V gene TRBV6-5; no definite D call. Germline-derived CDR1 and CDR2 are MNHEY and SVGAGI. The CDR3 has 14 amino acids. V lost 6 bases, J lost 3 bases, and 15 bases lay in between. The CDR3 region has the DNA TGTGCCAGCAGCCCTTTTGGGCAAGTCTACGAGCAGTACTTC. This encodes CASSPFGQVYEQYF.

The chain combines TRBV11-3 with TRBJ1-2; 7 bases line up with TRBD1. Germline lookup yields CDR1 SGHNT and CDR2 YENEEA. The junction had 11 bases not matched to a gene; V was cut back by 5 bases and J by 5 bases. The CDR3 runs to 15 residues. For the CDR3, the DNA is TGTGCCAGCAGCCCGACAGGGACGGAGGAATATGGCTACACCTTC. Its translation is CASSPTGTEEYGYTF. Complete variable domain (other parts from reference TRBV11-3 and TRBJ1-2): EAGVVQSPRYKIIEKKQPVAFWCNPISGHNTLYWYLQNLGQGPELLIRYENEEAVDDSQLPKDRFSAERLKGVDSTLKIQPAELGDSAVYLCASSPTGTEEYGYTFGSGTRLTVV.

V and J are TRBV6-6 and TRBJ2-1, with 7 bases fitting TRBD1. CDR3 size: 15 residues. V lost 2 bases to trimming and J lost 3 bases; unmatched junction nucleotides: 4. Germline lookup yields CDR1 MNHNY and CDR2 SVGAGI (reference sequence). The chain's CDR3 is CASSYKQGVYNEQFF. DNA for the CDR3: TGTGCCAGCAGTTACAAGCAGGGGGTCTACAATGAGCAGTTCTTC.

The chain carries TRBV5-4 and TRBJ1-2; D might be TRBD1 (6 bases). V was clipped by 3 bases and J by 14 bases, with 17 bases between them. This CDR3 is 12 amino acids long. The germline V gene encodes CDR1 SGHNT and CDR2 YYREEE (reference sequence). The CDR3 loop reads CASSSHQGKATF. CDR3 nucleotides: TGTGCCAGCAGCTCTCATCAGGGGAAAGCAACCTTC.